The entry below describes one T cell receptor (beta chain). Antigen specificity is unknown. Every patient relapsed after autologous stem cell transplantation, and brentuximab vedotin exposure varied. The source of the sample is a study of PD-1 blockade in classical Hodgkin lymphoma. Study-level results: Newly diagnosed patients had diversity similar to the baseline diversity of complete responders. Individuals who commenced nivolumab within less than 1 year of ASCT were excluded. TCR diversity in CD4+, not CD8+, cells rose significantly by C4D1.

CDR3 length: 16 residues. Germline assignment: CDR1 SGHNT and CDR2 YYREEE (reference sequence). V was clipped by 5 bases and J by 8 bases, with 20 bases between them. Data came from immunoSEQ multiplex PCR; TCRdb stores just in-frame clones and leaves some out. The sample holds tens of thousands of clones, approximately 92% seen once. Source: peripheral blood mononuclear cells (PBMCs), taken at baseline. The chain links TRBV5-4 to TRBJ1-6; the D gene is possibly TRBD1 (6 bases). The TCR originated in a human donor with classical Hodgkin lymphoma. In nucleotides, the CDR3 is TGTGCCAGCAGACGAGATCCGGGACATCGAGATTCACCCCTCCACTTT. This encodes CASRRDPGHRDSPLHF. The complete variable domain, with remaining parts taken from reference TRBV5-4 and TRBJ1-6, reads ETGVTQSPTHLIKTRGQQVTLRCSSQSGHNTVSWYQQALGQGPQFIFQYYREEENGRGNFPPRFSGLQFPNYSSELNVNALELDDSALYLCASRRDPGHRDSPLHFGNGTRLTVT.